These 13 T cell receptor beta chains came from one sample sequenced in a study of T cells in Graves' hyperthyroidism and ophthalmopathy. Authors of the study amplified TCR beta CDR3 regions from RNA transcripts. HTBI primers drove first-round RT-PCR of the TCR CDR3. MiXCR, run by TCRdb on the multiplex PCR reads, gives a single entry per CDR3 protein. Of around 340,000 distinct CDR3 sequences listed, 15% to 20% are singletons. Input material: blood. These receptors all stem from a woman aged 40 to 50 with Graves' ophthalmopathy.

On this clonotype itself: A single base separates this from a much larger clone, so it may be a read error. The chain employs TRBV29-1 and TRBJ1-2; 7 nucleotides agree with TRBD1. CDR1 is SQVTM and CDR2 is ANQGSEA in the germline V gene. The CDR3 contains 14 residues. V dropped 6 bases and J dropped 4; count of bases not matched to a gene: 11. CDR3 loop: CSVVDGQASYGYTF. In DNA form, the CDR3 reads TGCAGCGTCGTCGACGGACAGGCTTCCTATGGCTACACCTTC.

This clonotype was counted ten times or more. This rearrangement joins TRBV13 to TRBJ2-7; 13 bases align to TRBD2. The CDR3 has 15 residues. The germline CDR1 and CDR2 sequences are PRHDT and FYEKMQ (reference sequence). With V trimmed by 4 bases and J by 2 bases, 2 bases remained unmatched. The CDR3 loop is CASSSGLAGTYEQYF. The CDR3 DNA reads TGTGCCAGCAGCTCGGGACTAGCGGGAACCTACGAGCAGTACTTC.

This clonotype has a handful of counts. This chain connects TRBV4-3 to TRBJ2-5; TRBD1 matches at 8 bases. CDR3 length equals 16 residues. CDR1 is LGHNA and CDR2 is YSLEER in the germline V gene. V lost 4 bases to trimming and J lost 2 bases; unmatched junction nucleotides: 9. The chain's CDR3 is CASSRSGQGTQETQYF. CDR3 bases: TGCGCCAGCAGCCGGTCAGGACAGGGAACGCAAGAGACCCAGTACTTC.

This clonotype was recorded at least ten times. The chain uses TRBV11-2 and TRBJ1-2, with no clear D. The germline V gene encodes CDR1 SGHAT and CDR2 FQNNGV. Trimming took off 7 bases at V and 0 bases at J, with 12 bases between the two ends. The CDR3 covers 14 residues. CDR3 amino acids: CASTLRGANYGYTF. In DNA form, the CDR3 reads TGTGCCAGCACCCTCCGGGGAGCTAACTATGGCTACACCTTC.

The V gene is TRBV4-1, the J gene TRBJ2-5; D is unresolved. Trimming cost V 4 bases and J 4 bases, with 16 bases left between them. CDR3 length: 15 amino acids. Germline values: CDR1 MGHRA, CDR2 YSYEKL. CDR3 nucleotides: TGCGCCAGCAGCCCAGGTGGCACAAACCGAGAGACCCAGTACTTC. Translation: CASSPGGTNRETQYF.

The CDR3 sequence is CASSPGVSGANVLTF. CDR3 nucleotide sequence: TGTGCCAGTAGTCCAGGTGTCTCTGGGGCCAACGTCCTGACTTTC. The chain employs TRBV19 and TRBJ2-6; unclear D gene. The germline CDR1 and CDR2 sequences are LNHDA and SQIVND (reference sequence). V was pared by 5 bases and J by 0 bases, with 8 bases between. The CDR3 runs to 15 residues.

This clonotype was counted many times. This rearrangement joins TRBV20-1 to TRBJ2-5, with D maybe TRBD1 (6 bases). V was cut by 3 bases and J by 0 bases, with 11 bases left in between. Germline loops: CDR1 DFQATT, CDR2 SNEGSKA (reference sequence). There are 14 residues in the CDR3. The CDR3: CSARYTGNQETQYF. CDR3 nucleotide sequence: TGCAGTGCTAGGTATACAGGGAACCAAGAGACCCAGTACTTC.

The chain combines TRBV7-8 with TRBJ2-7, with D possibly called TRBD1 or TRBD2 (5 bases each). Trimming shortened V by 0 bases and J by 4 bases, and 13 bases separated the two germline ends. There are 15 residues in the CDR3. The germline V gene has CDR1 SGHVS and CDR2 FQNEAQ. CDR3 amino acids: CASSLAGDGFYEQYF. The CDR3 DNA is TGTGCCAGCAGCTTAGCGGGGGACGGTTTTTACGAGCAGTACTTC. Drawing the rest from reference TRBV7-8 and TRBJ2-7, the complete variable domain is GAGVSQSPRYKVAKRGQDVALRCDPISGHVSLFWYQQALGQGPEFLTYFQNEAQLDKSGLPSDRFFAERPEGSVSTLKIQRTQQEDSAVYLCASSLAGDGFYEQYFGPGTRLTVT.

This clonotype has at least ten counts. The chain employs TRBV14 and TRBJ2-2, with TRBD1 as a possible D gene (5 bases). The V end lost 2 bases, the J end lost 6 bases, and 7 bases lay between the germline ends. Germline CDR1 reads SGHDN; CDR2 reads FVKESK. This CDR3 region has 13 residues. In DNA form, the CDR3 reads TGTGCCAGCAGCCAACTCAGGGCCGGGGAGCTGTTTTTT. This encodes CASSQLRAGELFF.

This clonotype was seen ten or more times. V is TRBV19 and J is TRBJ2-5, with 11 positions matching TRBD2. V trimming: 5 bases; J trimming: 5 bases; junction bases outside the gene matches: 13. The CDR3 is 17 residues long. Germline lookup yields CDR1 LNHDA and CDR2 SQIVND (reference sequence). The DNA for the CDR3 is TGTGCCAGTAGTCGACTAGCGGGACGAAACTCCAAGGAGACCCAGTACTTC. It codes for CASSRLAGRNSKETQYF.

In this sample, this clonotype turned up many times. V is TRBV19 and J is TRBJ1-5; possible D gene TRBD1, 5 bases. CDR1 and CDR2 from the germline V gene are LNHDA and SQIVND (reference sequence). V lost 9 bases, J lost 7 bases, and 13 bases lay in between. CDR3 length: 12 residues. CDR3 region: CASQGVGQPQHF. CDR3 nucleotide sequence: TGTGCCAGCCAGGGTGTAGGGCAGCCCCAGCATTTT.

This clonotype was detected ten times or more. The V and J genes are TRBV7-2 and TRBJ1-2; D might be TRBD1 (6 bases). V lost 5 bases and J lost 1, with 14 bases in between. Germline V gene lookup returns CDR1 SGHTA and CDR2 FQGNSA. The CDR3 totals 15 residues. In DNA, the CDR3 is TGTGCCAGCAGCCCCGGGACAAAAATTAACTATGGCTACACCTTC. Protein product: CASSPGTKINYGYTF.

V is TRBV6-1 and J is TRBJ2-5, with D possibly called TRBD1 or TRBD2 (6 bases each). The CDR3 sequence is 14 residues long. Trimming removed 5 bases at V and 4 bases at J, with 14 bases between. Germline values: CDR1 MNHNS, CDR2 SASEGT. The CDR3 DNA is TGTGCCAGCAGTCGAGGAGGGGGGTCAGAGACCCAGTACTTC. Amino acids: CASSRGGGSETQYF.